The 3 T cell receptor beta chains below come from one sample, sequenced in a study of blood T cells in healthy people across ages (dated by TCRdb to about 2015). Libraries were constructed by 5' RACE. TCRdb lists the instrument as Illumina HiSeq 2500. A second PCR of roughly 6 to 12 cycles was run with a J-beta primer mix and a sample-barcoded 5' primer. Using fastp at Q25 and MiXCR, TCRdb reprocessed the public reads and kept productive beta chains. Rows merge per CDR3 protein into single entries with the most common DNA and genes. This sample has some 1.1 million distinct CDR3 sequences in its table, and around two fifths of those were observed once. The leading ten clones occupy roughly 13% of the sample. Material for sequencing was blood. All receptors come from a young man in good health.

This clonotype was seen a handful of times. The chain uses TRBV20-1 and TRBJ1-4, with unresolved D. The CDR3 contains 12 residues. Trimming took off 3 bases at V and 5 bases at J, with 7 bases between the two ends. The germline V gene encodes CDR1 DFQATT and CDR2 SNEGSKA (reference sequence). Written as DNA, the CDR3 is TGCAGTGCTAGTTGGCAAAATGAAAAACTGTTTTTT. This codes for CSASWQNEKLFF.

The rearrangement joins TRBV20-1 to TRBJ1-6, with 8 positions matching TRBD1. The CDR3 has 16 residues. Germline CDR1 DFQATT, CDR2 SNEGSKA (reference sequence). The trim removed 5 bases at V and 2 bases at J, leaving 8 bases unmatched. DNA of the CDR3: TGCAGTGCTCGGGCGGCAGGGGGCCCCTATAATTCACCCCTCCACTTT. Protein: CSARAAGGPYNSPLHF.

This clonotype was recorded many times. The chain links TRBV5-5 to TRBJ2-3, with D tentatively TRBD1 or TRBD2 (5 bases each). The CDR3 is made up of 13 amino acids. CDR1 is SGHKS and CDR2 is YYEKEE in the germline V gene (reference sequence). Trimming cost V 5 bases and J 2 bases, with 9 bases left between them. CDR3 DNA sequence: TGTGCCAGCAGGGCCGGGACCACAGATACGCAGTATTTT. Protein: CASRAGTTDTQYF.